The T cell receptor (beta chain) described here comes from a study of T cells after posttransplantation cyclophosphamide. The naive gate required viable CD3+CD4+ or CD3+CD8+ cells with CCR7+CD45RA+CD45RO-CD95-CD27+CD28+ phenotype. On the day of bone marrow donation, the related graft donor provided peripheral blood. The germline V gene encodes CDR1 SGHTA and CDR2 FQGTGA. The CDR3 consists of 15 residues. V shed 5 bases and J 3 bases; nucleotides not matched to a gene: 8. Here immunoSEQ multiplex PCR was the method, and the copy in TCRdb shows in-frame clones only, minus some. Altogether over 15,000 clones are present, around 95% being singletons, with the ten largest covering roughly 0.27%. The study, taken as a whole, reports: Recipient CMV seropositivity and CMV reactivation strongly tracked TRB clonality.

As regards this clone: The antigen is undetermined.

Sequencing used naive CD4+ T cells sorted from blood. The V gene is TRBV7-3, the J gene TRBJ2-3, with 7 nucleotides matching TRBD1. The source of this sequence is a woman aged 45-65 years in good health and a related stem cell transplant donor. CDR3 amino acids: CASSKQGPRTDTQYF. The CDR3 DNA is TGTGCCAGCAGCAAACAGGGGCCCCGAACAGATACGCAGTATTTT.